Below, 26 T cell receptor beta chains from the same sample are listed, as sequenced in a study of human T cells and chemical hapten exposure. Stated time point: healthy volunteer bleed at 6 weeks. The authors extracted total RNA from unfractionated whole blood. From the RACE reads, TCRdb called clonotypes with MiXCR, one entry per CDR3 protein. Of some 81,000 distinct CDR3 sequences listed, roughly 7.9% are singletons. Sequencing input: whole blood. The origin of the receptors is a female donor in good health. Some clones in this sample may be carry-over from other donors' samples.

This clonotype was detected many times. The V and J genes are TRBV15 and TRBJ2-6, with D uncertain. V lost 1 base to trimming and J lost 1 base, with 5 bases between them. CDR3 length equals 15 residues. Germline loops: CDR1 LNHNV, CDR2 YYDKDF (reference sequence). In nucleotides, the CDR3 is TGTGCCACCAGCAGAGTGGGATCTGGGGCCAACGTCCTGACTTTC. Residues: CATSRVGSGANVLTF.

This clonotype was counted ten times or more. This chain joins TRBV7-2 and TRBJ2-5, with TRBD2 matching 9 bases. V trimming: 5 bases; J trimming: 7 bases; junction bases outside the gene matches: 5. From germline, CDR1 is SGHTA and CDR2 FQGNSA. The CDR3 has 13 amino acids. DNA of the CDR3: TGTGCCAGCAGCCCCGGGACTAGCAGGACCCAGTACTTC. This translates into CASSPGTSRTQYF.

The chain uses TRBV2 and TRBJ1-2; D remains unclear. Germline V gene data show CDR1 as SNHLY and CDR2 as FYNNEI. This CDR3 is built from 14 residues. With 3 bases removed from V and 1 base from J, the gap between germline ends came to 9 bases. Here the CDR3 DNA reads TGTGCCAGCAGTGAGCTGGGGTTTAACTATGGCTACACCTTC. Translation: CASSELGFNYGYTF.

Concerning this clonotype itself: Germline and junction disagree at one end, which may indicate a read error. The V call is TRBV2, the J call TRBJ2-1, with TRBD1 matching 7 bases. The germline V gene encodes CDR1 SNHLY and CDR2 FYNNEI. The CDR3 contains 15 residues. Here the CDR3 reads CAGSERQGSIDEQFF. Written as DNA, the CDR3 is TGTGCCGGCAGTGAAAGACAGGGATCAATCGATGAGCAGTTCTTC.

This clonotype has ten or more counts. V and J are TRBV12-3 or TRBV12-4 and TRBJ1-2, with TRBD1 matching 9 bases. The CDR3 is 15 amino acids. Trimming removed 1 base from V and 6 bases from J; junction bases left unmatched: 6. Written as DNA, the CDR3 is TGTGCCAGCAGTTTAGGGGGACAGGGTCTGGATGGCTACACCTTC. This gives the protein CASSLGGQGLDGYTF.

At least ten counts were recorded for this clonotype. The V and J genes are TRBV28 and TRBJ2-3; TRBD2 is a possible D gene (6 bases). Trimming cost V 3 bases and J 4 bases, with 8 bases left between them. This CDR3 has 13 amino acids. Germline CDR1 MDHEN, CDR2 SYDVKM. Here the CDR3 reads CASSFGGSDTQYF. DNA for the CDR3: TGTGCCAGCAGTTTCGGGGGTTCAGATACGCAGTATTTT.

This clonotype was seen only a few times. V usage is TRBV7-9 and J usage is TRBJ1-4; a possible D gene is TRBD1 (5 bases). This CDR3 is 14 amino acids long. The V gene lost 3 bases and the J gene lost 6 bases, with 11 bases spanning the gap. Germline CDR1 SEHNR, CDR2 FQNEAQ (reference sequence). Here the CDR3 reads CASSFGRGYEKLFF. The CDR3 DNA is TGTGCCAGCAGCTTCGGTAGGGGATATGAAAAACTGTTTTTT.

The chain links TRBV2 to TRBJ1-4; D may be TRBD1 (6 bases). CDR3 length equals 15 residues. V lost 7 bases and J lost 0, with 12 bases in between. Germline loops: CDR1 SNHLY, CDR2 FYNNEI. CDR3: CASKGVRATNEKLFF. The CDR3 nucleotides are TGTGCCAGCAAGGGGGTGCGGGCAACTAATGAAAAACTGTTTTTT.

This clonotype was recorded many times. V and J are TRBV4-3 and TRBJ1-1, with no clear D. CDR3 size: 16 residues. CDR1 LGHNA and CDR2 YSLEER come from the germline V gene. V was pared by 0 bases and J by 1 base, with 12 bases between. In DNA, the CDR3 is TGCGCCAGCAGCCAAGAATCGGGCAGCCCGAACACTGAAGCTTTCTTT. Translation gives CASSQESGSPNTEAFF.

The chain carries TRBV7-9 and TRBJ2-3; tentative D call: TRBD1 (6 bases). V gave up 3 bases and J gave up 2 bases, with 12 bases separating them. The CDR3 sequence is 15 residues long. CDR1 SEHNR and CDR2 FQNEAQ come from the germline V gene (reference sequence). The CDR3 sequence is CASSFGTLHTDTQYF. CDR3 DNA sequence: TGTGCCAGCAGCTTCGGGACACTCCACACAGATACGCAGTATTTT.

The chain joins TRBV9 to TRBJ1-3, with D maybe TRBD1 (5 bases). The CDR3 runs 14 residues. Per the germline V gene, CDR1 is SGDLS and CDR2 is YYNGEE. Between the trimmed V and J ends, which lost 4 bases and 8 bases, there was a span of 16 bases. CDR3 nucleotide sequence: TGTGCCAGCAGCCCGGGACCTCACGGAGACACCATATATTTT. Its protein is CASSPGPHGDTIYF.

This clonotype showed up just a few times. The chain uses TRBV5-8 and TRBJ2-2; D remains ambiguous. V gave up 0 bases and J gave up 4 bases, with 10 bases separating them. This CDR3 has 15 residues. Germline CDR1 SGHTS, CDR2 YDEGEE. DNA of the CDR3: TGTGCCAGCAGCTTGGTCGGTTGGAGCACCGGGGAGCTGTTTTTT. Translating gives CASSLVGWSTGELFF. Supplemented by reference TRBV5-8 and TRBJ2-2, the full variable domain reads EAGVTQSPTHLIKTRGQQATLRCSPISGHTSVYWYQQALGLGLQFLLWYDEGEERNRGNFPPRFSGRQFPNYSSELNVNALELEDSALYLCASSLVGWSTGELFFGEGSRLTVL.

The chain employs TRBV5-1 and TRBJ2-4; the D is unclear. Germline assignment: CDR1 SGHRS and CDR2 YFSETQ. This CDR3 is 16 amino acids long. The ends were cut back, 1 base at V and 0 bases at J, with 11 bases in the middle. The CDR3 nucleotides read TGCGCCAGCAGCTTGTCGCCGGAACTAGCCAAAAACATTCAGTACTTC. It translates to CASSLSPELAKNIQYF.

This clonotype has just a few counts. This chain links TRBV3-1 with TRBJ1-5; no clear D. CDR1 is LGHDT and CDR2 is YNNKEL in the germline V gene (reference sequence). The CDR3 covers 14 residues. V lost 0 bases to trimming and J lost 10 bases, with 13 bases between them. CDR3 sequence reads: CASSQDSGLGPQHF. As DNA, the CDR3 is TGTGCCAGCAGCCAAGACTCCGGGTTAGGACCCCAGCATTTT. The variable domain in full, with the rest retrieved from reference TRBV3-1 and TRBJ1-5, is DTAVSQTPKYLVTQMGNDKSIKCEQNLGHDTMYWYKQDSKKFLKIMFSYNNKELIINETVPNRFSPKSPDKAHLNLHINSLELGDSAVYFCASSQDSGLGPQHFGDGTRLSIL.

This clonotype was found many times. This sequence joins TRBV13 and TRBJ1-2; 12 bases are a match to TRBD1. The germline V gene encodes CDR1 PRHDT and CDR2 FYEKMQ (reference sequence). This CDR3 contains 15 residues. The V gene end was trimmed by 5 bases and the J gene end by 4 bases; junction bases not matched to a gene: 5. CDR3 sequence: CASSQGQGAGYGYTF. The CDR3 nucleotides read TGTGCCAGCAGCCAGGGACAGGGGGCTGGCTATGGCTACACCTTC. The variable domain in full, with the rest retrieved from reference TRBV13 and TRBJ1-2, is AAGVIQSPRHLIKEKRETATLKCYPIPRHDTVYWYQQGPGQDPQFLISFYEKMQSDKGSIPDRFSAQQFSDYHSELNMSSLELGDSALYFCASSQGQGAGYGYTFGSGTRLTVV.

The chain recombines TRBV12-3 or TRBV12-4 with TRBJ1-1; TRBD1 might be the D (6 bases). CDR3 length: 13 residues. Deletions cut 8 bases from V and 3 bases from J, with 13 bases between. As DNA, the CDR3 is TGTGCCAGCCGCCCATACAGGGACACTGAAGCTTTCTTT. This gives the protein CASRPYRDTEAFF.

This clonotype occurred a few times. CDR3 residues: CSASWGGARSYEQYF. As DNA, the CDR3 is TGCAGTGCTAGTTGGGGGGGGGCTCGCTCCTACGAGCAGTACTTC. This rearrangement joins TRBV20-1 to TRBJ2-7, with D possibly matching TRBD2 (7 bases). CDR3 length equals 15 residues. Between the trimmed V and J ends, which lost 3 bases and 0 bases, there was a span of 15 bases. The germline CDR1 and CDR2 sequences are DFQATT and SNEGSKA (reference sequence).

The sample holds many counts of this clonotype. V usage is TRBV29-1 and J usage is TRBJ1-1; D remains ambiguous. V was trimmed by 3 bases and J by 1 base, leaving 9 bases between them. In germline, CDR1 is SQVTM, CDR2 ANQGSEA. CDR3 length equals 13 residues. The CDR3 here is CSVELGPNTEAFF. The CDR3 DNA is TGCAGCGTTGAGTTAGGCCCGAACACTGAAGCTTTCTTT.

The CDR3 spells CASSVSAGLRAEAFF. In DNA form, the CDR3 reads TGTGCCAGCAGCGTATCAGCGGGTCTCCGGGCTGAAGCTTTCTTT. The V and J genes are TRBV9 and TRBJ1-1; no clear D gene. This CDR3 has 15 amino acids. Looked up from germline, CDR1 is SGDLS and CDR2 is YYNGEE. The V end lost 1 base, the J end lost 6 bases, and 16 bases lay between the germline ends. Variable domain in full (rest from reference TRBV9 and TRBJ1-1): DSGVTQTPKHLITATGQRVTLRCSPRSGDLSVYWYQQSLDQGLQFLIQYYNGEERAKGNILERFSAQQFPDLHSELNLSSLELGDSALYFCASSVSAGLRAEAFFGQGTRLTVV.

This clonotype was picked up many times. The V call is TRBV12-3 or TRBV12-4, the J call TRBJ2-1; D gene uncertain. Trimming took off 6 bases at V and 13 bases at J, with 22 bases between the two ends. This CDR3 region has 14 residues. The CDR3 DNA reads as TGTGCCAGCAGCCCCCGACTTCAGCTCAGGATCCAGTTCTTC. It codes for CASSPRLQLRIQFF.

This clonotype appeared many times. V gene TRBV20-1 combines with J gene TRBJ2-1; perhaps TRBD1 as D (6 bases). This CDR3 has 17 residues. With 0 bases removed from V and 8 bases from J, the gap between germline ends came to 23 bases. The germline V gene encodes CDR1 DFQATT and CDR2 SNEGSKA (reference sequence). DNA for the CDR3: TGCAGTGCTAGAGATCCGGTTAGGACAGCCTCGGTGTATGAGCAGTTCTTC. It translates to CSARDPVRTASVYEQFF.

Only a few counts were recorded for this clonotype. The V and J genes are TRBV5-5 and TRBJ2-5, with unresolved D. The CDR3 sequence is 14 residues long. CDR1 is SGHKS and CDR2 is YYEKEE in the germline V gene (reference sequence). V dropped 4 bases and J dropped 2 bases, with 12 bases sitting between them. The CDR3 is CASSPRARQETQYF. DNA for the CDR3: TGTGCCAGCAGCCCCCGGGCCCGGCAAGAGACCCAGTACTTC.

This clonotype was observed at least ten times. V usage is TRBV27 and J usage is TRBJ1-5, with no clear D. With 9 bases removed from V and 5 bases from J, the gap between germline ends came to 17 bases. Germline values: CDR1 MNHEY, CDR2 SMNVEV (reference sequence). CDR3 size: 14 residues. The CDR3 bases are TGTGCCAGTAGAGACGGGCCCCCACATCAGCCCCAGCATTTT. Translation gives CASRDGPPHQPQHF.

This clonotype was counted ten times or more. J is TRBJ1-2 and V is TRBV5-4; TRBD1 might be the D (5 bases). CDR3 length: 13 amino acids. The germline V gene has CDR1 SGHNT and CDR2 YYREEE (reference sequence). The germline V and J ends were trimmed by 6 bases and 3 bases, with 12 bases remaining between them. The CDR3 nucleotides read TGTGCCAGCACCACGGACACTGACTATGGCTACACCTTC. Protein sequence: CASTTDTDYGYTF.

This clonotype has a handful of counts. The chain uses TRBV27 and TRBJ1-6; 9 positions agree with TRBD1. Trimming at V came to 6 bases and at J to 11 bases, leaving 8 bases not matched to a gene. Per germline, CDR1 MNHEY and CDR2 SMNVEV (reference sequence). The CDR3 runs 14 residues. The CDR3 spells CASRSDRGAPPLHF. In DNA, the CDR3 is TGTGCCAGCAGATCCGACAGGGGGGCGCCACCCCTCCACTTT.

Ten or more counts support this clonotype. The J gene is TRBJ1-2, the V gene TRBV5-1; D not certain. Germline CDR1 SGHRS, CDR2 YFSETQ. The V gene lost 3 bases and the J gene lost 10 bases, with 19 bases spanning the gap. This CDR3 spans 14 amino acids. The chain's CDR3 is CASSYAGSDNDYTF. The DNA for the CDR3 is TGCGCCAGCAGCTACGCCGGGAGCGACAATGACTACACCTTC.